The 32 T cell receptor beta chains listed next were all sequenced from one sample in a study of regulatory T cells in long-lasting Graves disease. The time point denotes: newly diagnosed GD, antithyroid drugs for less than 3 months. Generation of the TCR library employed RNA extracted from PBMCs. With iRepertoire HTBI primers and Arm-PCR of CDR3 regions, TCR beta libraries were built. TCRdb itself ran the multiplex PCR reads through MiXCR, one entry per CDR3 protein. In the table there are hundreds of thousands of distinct CDR3 sequences, 15% to 20% of which are singletons. The same sample was also used in a study of T cells in Graves' hyperthyroidism and ophthalmopathy.

Sample: peripheral blood mononuclear cells (PBMCs), taken at new diagnosis, from a patient treated with antithyroid drugs. These receptors originate from a woman aged 40 to 65 with Graves disease.

This clonotype came up many times. This chain uses TRBV28 with TRBJ2-7, with 10 positions matching TRBD2. Germline lookup yields CDR1 MDHEN and CDR2 SYDVKM. Trimming cost V 3 bases and J 11 bases; bases outside gene matches: 10. This CDR3 spans 14 amino acids. Written as DNA, the CDR3 is TGTGCCAGCAGTTTCGCTAGCGGGGGAGTGGGGGAGTACTTC. Translated: CASSFASGGVGEYF. The variable domain in full, with the rest retrieved from reference TRBV28 and TRBJ2-7, is DVKVTQSSRYLVKRTGEKVFLECVQDMDHENMFWYRQDPGLGLRLIYFSYDVKMKEKGDIPEGYSVSREKKERFSLILESASTNQTSMYLCASSFASGGVGEYFGPGTRLTVT.

This rearrangement joins TRBV3-1 to TRBJ2-5; D possibly uses TRBD1 or TRBD2 (5 bases each). The CDR3 is 11 amino acids. The germline V gene has CDR1 LGHDT and CDR2 YNNKEL (reference sequence). V lost 6 bases, J lost 9 bases, and 11 bases lay in between. DNA of the CDR3: TGTGCCAGCAGTTTTTTGGGGGCCCAGTACTTC. This gives the protein CASSFLGAQYF.

This clonotype was detected many times. The J gene is TRBJ2-5, the V gene TRBV11-2; 7 bases are a match to TRBD1. The CDR3 loop spans 16 amino acids. Germline V CDR1 and CDR2: SGHAT, FQNNGV. V lost 4 bases to trimming and J lost 3 bases; unmatched junction nucleotides: 11. The CDR3 loop is CASSSHRGGVKETQYF. CDR3 in DNA: TGTGCCAGCAGCTCACATAGAGGGGGCGTAAAAGAGACCCAGTACTTC.

The sample holds many counts of this clonotype. An end of the junction differs from the germline gene, which may be a read error. The V gene is TRBV5-1, the J gene TRBJ1-1; the match to TRBD1 covers 7 bases. Germline V gene sequence: CDR1 SGHRS, CDR2 YFSETQ. CDR3 size: 14 residues. The CDR3 loop is CASSTGTVNTEAFF. CDR3 DNA: TGTGCCAGCAGCACCGGGACAGTGAACACTGAAGCTTTCTTT.

In this sample, this clonotype turned up a few times. The genes are TRBV12-3 or TRBV12-4 and TRBJ1-4, with D uncertain. The CDR3 spans 13 residues. Trimming cost V 2 bases and J 8 bases, with 9 bases left between them. The CDR3 nucleotides are TGTGCCAGCAGTTTAAGGATTCGAGAAAAACTGTTTTTT. Encoded protein: CASSLRIREKLFF.

As to this clonotype: A much larger clone differs from this one at a single base, so this may be a read error. V and J are TRBV30 and TRBJ1-1; D is uncertain. The germline CDR1 and CDR2 sequences are GTSNPN and SVGIG (reference sequence). This CDR3 contains 13 residues. V was cut by 3 bases and J by 4 bases, with 12 bases left in between. CDR3 DNA: TGTGCCTGGAGCGGTACACTGAGCACTGAAGCTTTCTTT. Translation gives CAWSGTLSTEAFF.

This sequence joins TRBV7-3 and TRBJ2-3, with a tentative D call TRBD2 (5 bases). There are 16 residues in the CDR3. Germline CDR1 SGHTA, CDR2 FQGTGA. Trimming took 5 bases from V and 2 from J, leaving 17 bases between them. The CDR3, as DNA: TGTGCCAGCAGCCTAAATTCGGGGATCCACACAGATACGCAGTATTTT. It yields the protein CASSLNSGIHTDTQYF.

This clonotype came up a few times. CDR3 in DNA: TGTGCCAGCAGTGGCCCGGGGGTCGCCGGCTCCTACAATGAGCAGTTCTTC. Protein product: CASSGPGVAGSYNEQFF. The chain couples TRBV6-2 or TRBV6-3 to TRBJ2-1, with TRBD2 as a possible D gene (6 bases). With 5 bases removed from V and 0 bases from J, the gap between germline ends came to 17 bases. The CDR3 runs to 17 residues. Germline-derived CDR1 and CDR2 are MNHEY and SVGEGT.

This clonotype was observed at least ten times. The V gene is TRBV3-1, the J gene TRBJ1-2; 7 bases map to TRBD1. This CDR3 has 14 amino acids. V was pared by 1 base and J by 3 bases, with 2 bases of the junction left unmatched. CDR1 and CDR2 from the germline V gene are LGHDT and YNNKEL (reference sequence). CDR3 residues: CASSQVQGDYGYTF. CDR3 nucleotides: TGTGCCAGCAGCCAAGTCCAGGGGGACTATGGCTACACCTTC.

In regard to this clonotype: This could be a read error, since a much larger clone is one nucleotide away. The rearrangement uses TRBV3-1 and TRBJ2-7; 7 bases fit TRBD1. CDR1 is LGHDT and CDR2 is YNNKEL in the germline V gene (reference sequence). V trimming: 8 bases; J trimming: 6 bases; junction bases outside the gene matches: 10. The CDR3 runs to 13 residues. Here the CDR3 reads CASGQGGEGEQYF. DNA of the CDR3: TGTGCCAGCGGACAAGGGGGCGAAGGCGAGCAGTACTTC.

This clonotype turned up a few times. V is TRBV2 and J is TRBJ2-4; 7 bases match TRBD2. Losses at the gene ends were 6 bases for V and 2 bases for J; bases not matched to a gene: 4. Germline loops: CDR1 SNHLY, CDR2 FYNNEI. This CDR3 is built from 14 residues. In DNA, the CDR3 is TGTGCCAGCAGCGGGGGGTGGACCAAAAACATTCAGTACTTC. Translating gives CASSGGWTKNIQYF.

This clonotype was observed at least ten times. Germline is not matched at one junction end, which may reflect a read error. The chain is built from TRBV5-1 and TRBJ1-6; D call uncertain. Per germline, CDR1 SGHRS and CDR2 YFSETQ. The CDR3 sequence is 13 residues long. The CDR3 DNA reads TGTGCCAGCAGCTTAGATCGGGATTCACCCCTCCACTTT. It yields the protein CASSLDRDSPLHF.

The V and J genes are TRBV11-3 and TRBJ1-2, with D tentatively TRBD1 (5 bases). Germline values: CDR1 SGHNT, CDR2 YENEEA. Trimming pared 5 bases from V and 7 bases from J, leaving 14 bases between. The CDR3 extends over 13 amino acids. Here the CDR3 DNA reads TGTGCCAGCAGCCCAACGCAGGGAGGTGGCTACACCTTC. This gives the protein CASSPTQGGGYTF.

This clonotype was seen at least ten times. The chain links TRBV12-3 or TRBV12-4 to TRBJ1-4, with TRBD1 identical over 10 bases. The length of the CDR3 is 14 residues. Germline trimming cut 6 bases from V and 5 bases from J; bases unmatched to any gene: 3. In DNA form, the CDR3 reads TGTGCCAGCAGGTCGACAGGGGGCAATGAAAAACTGTTTTTT. This sequence encodes CASRSTGGNEKLFF.

This clonotype was recorded at least ten times. V gene TRBV20-1 combines with J gene TRBJ1-1; possible D gene TRBD1, 6 bases. This CDR3 spans 12 amino acids. Germline V gene sequence: CDR1 DFQATT, CDR2 SNEGSKA (reference sequence). V lost 6 bases to trimming and J lost 8 bases, with 16 bases between them. The CDR3 protein is CSAKQGLGEAFF. The CDR3 DNA follows: TGCAGTGCAAAACAGGGTCTAGGGGAAGCTTTCTTT.

This clonotype was observed at least ten times. The rearrangement links TRBV7-3 to TRBJ2-3; possibly TRBD1 for D (7 bases). CDR1 and CDR2 (germline): SGHTA, FQGTGA. V was shortened by 5 bases and J by 2 bases, with 14 bases between the two germline ends. There are 15 residues in the CDR3. Here the CDR3 DNA reads TGTGCCAGCAGCCCCGGGGGACAGCTCACAGATACGCAGTATTTT. It translates to CASSPGGQLTDTQYF.

This clonotype showed up many times. The CDR3 bases are TGTGCCAGCAGCCAAGAGGCAATCTACGAGCAGTACTTC. Amino acids: CASSQEAIYEQYF. This rearrangement joins TRBV3-1 to TRBJ2-7, with unresolved D. V dropped 0 bases and J dropped 3 bases, with 6 bases sitting between them. The germline V gene has CDR1 LGHDT and CDR2 YNNKEL (reference sequence). The CDR3 runs to 13 residues.

This clonotype has a handful of counts. This chain links TRBV10-3 with TRBJ2-3, with a possible D match to TRBD2 (6 bases). Germline V gives CDR1 ENHRY, CDR2 SYGVKD. Trimming took 0 bases from V and 4 from J, leaving 11 bases between them. The CDR3 is made up of 15 amino acids. The CDR3 here is CAISESWGVADTQYF. In nucleotides, the CDR3 is TGTGCCATCAGTGAGTCCTGGGGGGTCGCAGATACGCAGTATTTT.

Remarks on this clonotype: A far larger clone differs by one base, so this is likely a read error. This sequence joins TRBV28 and TRBJ1-5, with D possibly TRBD1 on 6 matching bases. CDR1 and CDR2 (germline): MDHEN, SYDVKM. The CDR3 consists of 15 residues. V was clipped by 5 bases and J by 5 bases, with 16 bases between them. The CDR3: CASSEKQGGDQPQHF. The CDR3, as DNA: TGTGCCAGCAGTGAGAAACAGGGAGGCGATCAGCCCCAGCATTTT.

A remark on this clonotype: A much larger clone differs from this one at a single base, so this may be a read error. The chain links TRBV11-2 to TRBJ2-1; D is unresolved. This CDR3 is built from 17 residues. The V gene's germline CDR1 is SGHAT and CDR2 FQNNGV. The CDR3 DNA reads as TGTGCCGGCAGTCCTACCCTCGCGGCCAACTATTACAATGAGCAGTTCTTC. Protein: CAGSPTLAANYYNEQFF.

The chain joins TRBV24-1 to TRBJ2-1; D possibly corresponds to TRBD2 (6 bases). The V end was cut by 3 bases, the J end by 8 bases, with 13 bases between. CDR1 and CDR2 (germline): KGHDR, SFDVKD. The CDR3 length is 14 residues. The CDR3 is CATSDGWRGDEQFF. The CDR3 region has the DNA TGTGCCACCAGTGATGGGTGGAGGGGCGATGAGCAGTTCTTC.

V gene TRBV11-3 combines with J gene TRBJ2-1; D tentatively fits TRBD1 or TRBD2 (5 bases each). Looked up from germline, CDR1 is SGHNT and CDR2 is YENEEA. The CDR3 is 14 amino acids. Trimming cost V 0 bases and J 9 bases, with 12 bases left between them. CDR3 nucleotides: TGTGCCAGCAGCTTAGAACTGGGACGGGGTGAGCAGTTCTTC. It codes for CASSLELGRGEQFF. The variable domain in full, completed from reference TRBV11-3 and TRBJ2-1, reads EAGVVQSPRYKIIEKKQPVAFWCNPISGHNTLYWYLQNLGQGPELLIRYENEEAVDDSQLPKDRFSAERLKGVDSTLKIQPAELGDSAVYLCASSLELGRGEQFFGPGTRLTVL.

This chain uses TRBV19 with TRBJ2-1; weak D call: TRBD1 (5 bases). The CDR3 has 14 amino acids. Germline V lookup: CDR1 LNHDA, CDR2 SQIVND (reference sequence). Trimming left V 3 bases short and J 1 base short, with 7 bases between. In DNA form, the CDR3 reads TGTGCCAGTAGTATCAGGGAATCCTACAATGAGCAGTTCTTC. Amino acids: CASSIRESYNEQFF. The whole variable domain, remainder taken from reference TRBV19 and TRBJ2-1, is DGGITQSPKYLFRKEGQNVTLSCEQNLNHDAMYWYRQDPGQGLRLIYYSQIVNDFQKGDIAEGYSVSREKKESFPLTVTSAQKNPTAFYLCASSIRESYNEQFFGPGTRLTVL.

Only a few counts were recorded for this clonotype. The chain links TRBV5-1 to TRBJ2-5; the D is unclear. From germline, CDR1 is SGHRS and CDR2 YFSETQ. Trimming removed 0 bases from V and 1 base from J, with 10 bases in between. This CDR3 contains 15 residues. The CDR3 DNA reads TGCGCCAGCAGCTTGGCCGGGTGGGCCCAAGAGACCCAGTACTTC. Protein product: CASSLAGWAQETQYF.

This chain connects TRBV5-1 to TRBJ1-6; D gene ambiguous. Germline loops: CDR1 SGHRS, CDR2 YFSETQ. The CDR3 length is 18 residues. Trimming left V 1 base short and J 0 bases short, with 14 bases between. DNA of the CDR3: TGCGCCAGCAGCTTGCAGCGGACGGTCGGCTCCTATAATTCACCCCTCCACTTT. It codes for CASSLQRTVGSYNSPLHF.

This clonotype was seen more than once but under ten times. The chain uses TRBV6-1 and TRBJ2-3, with 8 nucleotides matching TRBD2. Germline V gene lookup returns CDR1 MNHNS and CDR2 SASEGT. The CDR3 totals 15 residues. Germline trimming cut 1 base from V and 5 bases from J; bases unmatched to any gene: 5. The CDR3 coding sequence is TGTGCCAGCAGTGAAGAGCGGGGGTATGGAGATACGCAGTATTTT. Protein product: CASSEERGYGDTQYF.

This clonotype was seen at least ten times. The chain is built from TRBV10-3 and TRBJ1-4; 7 bases agree with TRBD1. This CDR3 is built from 15 residues. V gave up 8 bases and J gave up 4 bases; unmatched junction bases: 10. Germline CDR1 and CDR2: ENHRY and SYGVKD. The CDR3 is CAIGGQSGDNEKLFF. The CDR3 nucleotides read TGTGCCATCGGGGGACAGTCGGGGGATAATGAAAAACTGTTTTTT.

The gene calls are TRBV12-3 or TRBV12-4 and TRBJ2-1, with D perhaps matching TRBD1 (6 bases). The CDR3 runs 12 residues. V was pared by 7 bases and J by 8 bases, with 12 bases between. CDR3 sequence: CASKGVGYEQFF. DNA of the CDR3: TGTGCCAGCAAGGGGGTAGGCTATGAGCAGTTCTTC.

This clonotype was picked up many times. This rearrangement joins TRBV3-1 to TRBJ2-2; a weak D match, TRBD1 (5 bases). The germline V gene encodes CDR1 LGHDT and CDR2 YNNKEL (reference sequence). The CDR3 extends over 14 amino acids. V was cut by 4 bases and J by 3 bases, with 9 bases left in between. The CDR3 sequence: CASSLGHDTGELFF. The CDR3 bases are TGTGCCAGCAGCCTTGGACACGACACCGGGGAGCTGTTTTTT.

The chain carries TRBV6-1 and TRBJ2-5; weak D call: TRBD2 (5 bases). The germline V gene encodes CDR1 MNHNS and CDR2 SASEGT. The length of the CDR3 is 14 residues. V was cut by 3 bases and J by 5 bases, with 13 bases left in between. The CDR3 here is CASSETGSGETQYF. The DNA of the CDR3 is TGTGCCAGCAGTGAGACCGGGTCGGGGGAGACCCAGTACTTC.

This clonotype was seen many times. This rearrangement joins TRBV20-1 to TRBJ2-3; TRBD2 is a possible D gene (5 bases). V lost 7 bases and J lost 2, with 19 bases in between. The CDR3 extends over 15 amino acids. Germline CDR1 DFQATT, CDR2 SNEGSKA (reference sequence). The CDR3 nucleotides read TGCAGTGTTCAGAGAATGGCGGGCATCACAGATACGCAGTATTTT. It yields the protein CSVQRMAGITDTQYF.

Ten or more counts support this clonotype. The V and J genes are TRBV6-1 and TRBJ2-7; D is uncertain. There are 14 residues in the CDR3. Trimming removed 5 bases at V and 0 bases at J, with 11 bases between. Per the germline V gene, CDR1 is MNHNS and CDR2 is SASEGT. The CDR3 reads CASSPRWSSYEQYF. CDR3 bases: TGTGCCAGCAGTCCCAGGTGGAGCTCCTACGAGCAGTACTTC.